This passage covers 27 T cell receptor beta chains from one sample sequenced in a study of identical twins. TCRdb redid the calling of the 5' RACE reads with MiXCR, one entry per CDR3 protein. The top ten clones hold approximately 2% of a sample with hundreds of thousands of distinct CDR3 sequences, around 6.1% of them seen once. The sample was naive T cells sorted from blood. These receptors were taken from a man between 18 and 29 years old in good health.

This clonotype was detected many times. The chain joins TRBV12-3 or TRBV12-4 to TRBJ1-6; 9 nucleotides agree with TRBD1. CDR3 length: 14 residues. J gave up 9 bases and V 7 bases, and 7 bases lay outside the gene matches. The chain's CDR3 is CASTTRTGVSPLHF. The CDR3 DNA reads as TGTGCCAGCACCACCAGGACAGGGGTTTCACCCCTCCACTTT.

This clonotype was found a few times. The rearrangement links TRBV20-1 to TRBJ2-1; weak D call: TRBD2 (6 bases). The CDR3 extends over 14 amino acids. Germline CDR1 is DFQATT and CDR2 is SNEGSKA (reference sequence). V lost 6 bases to trimming and J lost 1 base, with 13 bases between them. CDR3 sequence reads: CSATRDFSYNEQFF. The CDR3 coding sequence is TGCAGTGCAACCAGGGACTTTTCCTACAATGAGCAGTTCTTC.

This clonotype was recorded many times. This chain connects TRBV24-1 to TRBJ1-2; 7 nucleotides align to TRBD1. V trimming: 4 bases; J trimming: 3 bases; junction bases outside the gene matches: 10. The CDR3 spans 16 residues. Germline loops: CDR1 KGHDR, CDR2 SFDVKD. CDR3 sequence: CATSDPRTGDHYGYTF. The CDR3 nucleotides are TGTGCCACCAGTGACCCTAGGACAGGCGACCACTATGGCTACACCTTC.

Many counts were recorded for this clonotype. This rearrangement joins TRBV2 to TRBJ2-1; D unresolved. Between the trimmed V and J ends, which lost 7 bases and 2 bases, there was a span of 12 bases. The CDR3 length is 14 residues. The V gene's germline CDR1 is SNHLY and CDR2 FYNNEI. CDR3 amino acids: CASTHRTPYNEQFF. The CDR3, as DNA: TGTGCCAGCACCCATAGGACGCCCTACAATGAGCAGTTCTTC. The whole variable domain, filled in from reference TRBV2 and TRBJ2-1, reads EPEVTQTPSHQVTQMGQEVILRCVPISNHLYFYWYRQILGQKVEFLVSFYNNEISEKSEIFDDQFSVERPDGSNFTLKIRSTKLEDSAMYFCASTHRTPYNEQFFGPGTRLTVL.

This clonotype was detected many times. The V call is TRBV5-6, the J call TRBJ2-3; unclear D gene. CDR1 and CDR2 (germline): SGHDT, YYEEEE. Trimming removed 2 bases from V and 1 base from J, with 11 bases in between. The CDR3 length is 15 residues. The CDR3: CASSFDRVGTDTQYF. CDR3 in DNA: TGTGCCAGCAGCTTCGATAGGGTGGGCACAGATACGCAGTATTTT.

This clonotype was detected ten times or more. The V gene is TRBV29-1, the J gene TRBJ1-1; unclear D gene. V lost 4 bases, J lost 3 bases, and 6 bases lay in between. The V gene's germline CDR1 is SQVTM and CDR2 ANQGSEA. There are 11 residues in the CDR3. The CDR3 loop is CSVVEDTEAFF. The CDR3 DNA follows: TGCAGCGTTGTGGAGGACACTGAAGCTTTCTTT.

This clonotype was counted at least ten times. This chain uses TRBV29-1 with TRBJ2-1; 7 bases are a match to TRBD2. With 6 bases clipped from V and 10 bases from J, the junction kept 9 bases outside the gene matches. Germline loops: CDR1 SQVTM, CDR2 ANQGSEA. The CDR3 extends over 12 amino acids. CDR3 DNA sequence: TGCAGCGTCAATGCGGAAGCGGGAGAGCAGTTCTTC. Amino acid sequence: CSVNAEAGEQFF.

The V call is TRBV7-2, the J call TRBJ2-1, with a tentative D call TRBD2 (7 bases). The CDR3 consists of 17 residues. V shed 5 bases and J shed 4 bases, with 21 bases lying between them. The V gene's germline CDR1 is SGHTA and CDR2 FQGNSA. CDR3 sequence: CASSLGRGRQQYNEQFF. The CDR3 nucleotides are TGTGCCAGCAGCCTTGGGAGGGGGAGGCAACAGTACAATGAGCAGTTCTTC.

This clonotype was seen at least ten times. Relative to the germline gene, one junction end is altered; a read error may explain this. Here the CDR3 reads CASSLGGNPEAFF. The CDR3 nucleotides read TGTGCCAGCAGCTTAGGGGGGAACCCTGAAGCTTTCTTT. The chain is built from TRBV7-2 and TRBJ1-1, with TRBD1 as a possible D gene (5 bases). The CDR3 is 13 amino acids. Per the germline V gene, CDR1 is SGHTA and CDR2 is FQGNSA.

This clonotype has a count of ten or more. The rearrangement uses TRBV20-1 and TRBJ2-3; D perhaps matches TRBD1 (6 bases). The length of the CDR3 is 14 residues. Germline V gene sequence: CDR1 DFQATT, CDR2 SNEGSKA (reference sequence). The V and J ends lost 8 bases and 0 bases respectively, with 15 bases between them. DNA of the CDR3: TGCAGTCAACAACTAGGGGGTAGCACAGATACGCAGTATTTT. Protein: CSQQLGGSTDTQYF.

This clonotype came up a few times. V is TRBV20-1 and J is TRBJ2-1; D may match TRBD1 or TRBD2 (5 bases each). Germline V gives CDR1 DFQATT, CDR2 SNEGSKA (reference sequence). Trimming took 6 bases from V and 3 from J, leaving 27 bases between them. The CDR3 has 18 residues. The DNA of the CDR3 is TGCAGTGCGGCGAGGGGTCCGGCACTAGTCACTCTCTACAATGAGCAGTTCTTC. It translates to CSAARGPALVTLYNEQFF.

This clonotype has at least ten counts. The genes are TRBV11-2 and TRBJ2-1; D might be TRBD1 (6 bases). The CDR3 loop spans 18 amino acids. V lost 3 bases, J lost 0 bases, and 18 bases lay in between. Per the germline V gene, CDR1 is SGHAT and CDR2 is FQNNGV. The CDR3, as DNA: TGTGCCAGCAGCTTGACAGGACAGCAAGCTAGCTCCTACAATGAGCAGTTCTTC. Protein: CASSLTGQQASSYNEQFF.

This clonotype was counted at least ten times. V is TRBV12-3 or TRBV12-4 and J is TRBJ1-1; tentatively, D is TRBD1 (5 bases). The CDR3 runs to 12 residues. V lost 5 bases to trimming and J lost 5 bases, with 9 bases between them. In DNA, the CDR3 is TGTGCCAGCAGTCCCGAGGGGACTGAAGCTTTCTTT. As protein: CASSPEGTEAFF.

The CDR3 coding sequence is TGTGCCACCCGAGATCCCTACGAGCAGTACTTC. Protein product: CATRDPYEQYF. The V call is TRBV6-1, the J call TRBJ2-7; D call uncertain. The germline gives CDR1 MNHNS, CDR2 SASEGT. Trimming took 10 bases from V and 2 from J, leaving 9 bases between them. The CDR3 consists of 11 residues.

This clonotype was seen ten or more times. V and J are TRBV12-3 or TRBV12-4 and TRBJ2-5, with 8 nucleotides matching TRBD1. This CDR3 has 18 amino acids. J gave up 2 bases and V 0 bases, and 11 bases lay outside the gene matches. CDR3 in DNA: TGTGCCAGCAGTTTAGCATATTTTCCGACAGGGGTACAAGAGACCCAGTACTTC. Residues: CASSLAYFPTGVQETQYF.

This clonotype occurred a few times. The rearrangement joins TRBV9 to TRBJ2-1; D call uncertain. The V end lost 1 base, the J end lost 3 bases, and 11 bases lay between the germline ends. The CDR3 totals 15 residues. The V gene's germline CDR1 is SGDLS and CDR2 YYNGEE. The CDR3: CASSVFADGYNEQFF. CDR3 nucleotide sequence: TGTGCCAGCAGCGTATTCGCAGATGGCTACAATGAGCAGTTCTTC.

This clonotype was found many times. This chain uses TRBV29-1 with TRBJ2-1; the match to TRBD1 covers 12 bases. The CDR3 is 14 amino acids. Germline V CDR1 and CDR2: SQVTM, ANQGSEA. After removal of 7 bases from V and 8 bases from J, the junction contained 9 bases not matched to a gene. CDR3 nucleotides: TGCAGCGAGTCCGGGACAGGGGGCCTCGATGAGCAGTTCTTC. Protein: CSESGTGGLDEQFF.

This clonotype was counted many times. The gene calls are TRBV12-5 and TRBJ2-3, with D maybe TRBD1 (5 bases). CDR3 length: 17 amino acids. V was trimmed by 0 bases and J by 6 bases, leaving 19 bases between them. CDR1 LGHNT and CDR2 FRNRAP come from the germline V gene. CDR3 DNA sequence: TGTGCTAGTGGTTTGGTGCCCACAATAGGGGCCGGGGATACGCAGTATTTT. Protein product: CASGLVPTIGAGDTQYF.

This clonotype was counted many times. The V gene is TRBV10-3, the J gene TRBJ2-1, with D perhaps matching TRBD2 (7 bases). Germline assignment: CDR1 ENHRY and CDR2 SYGVKD. V was pared by 6 bases and J by 6 bases, with 18 bases between. The CDR3 is 15 residues long. CDR3 amino acids: CAISLSGEGVNEQFF. CDR3 DNA: TGTGCCATCAGCTTAAGCGGGGAGGGGGTCAATGAGCAGTTCTTC.

This clonotype has a count of ten or more. The rearrangement links TRBV7-8 to TRBJ1-1, with D hard to call. Trimming removed 2 bases from V and 7 bases from J, with 11 bases in between. This CDR3 contains 13 residues. Germline values: CDR1 SGHVS, CDR2 FQNEAQ. CDR3 sequence reads: CASSLWVEGEAFF. The CDR3 DNA reads as TGTGCCAGCAGCTTATGGGTGGAAGGTGAAGCTTTCTTT. Full variable domain (rest looked up from reference TRBV7-8 and TRBJ1-1): GAGVSQSPRYKVAKRGQDVALRCDPISGHVSLFWYQQALGQGPEFLTYFQNEAQLDKSGLPSDRFFAERPEGSVSTLKIQRTQQEDSAVYLCASSLWVEGEAFFGQGTRLTVV.

The rearrangement joins TRBV7-2 to TRBJ2-7; 7 bases match TRBD1. The CDR3 totals 15 residues. The germline V gene encodes CDR1 SGHTA and CDR2 FQGNSA. The V gene end was trimmed by 5 bases and the J gene end by 3 bases; junction bases not matched to a gene: 10. For the CDR3, the DNA is TGTGCCAGCAGCCCCAGGACAGGACCGTACTACGAGCAGTACTTC. The encoded protein is CASSPRTGPYYEQYF.

This clonotype was seen many times. The chain recombines TRBV20-1 with TRBJ1-1, with D possibly matching TRBD1 (5 bases). The germline V and J ends were trimmed by 4 bases and 11 bases, with 11 bases remaining between them. Per the germline V gene, CDR1 is DFQATT and CDR2 is SNEGSKA (reference sequence). The CDR3 loop spans 10 amino acids. The CDR3 DNA follows: TGCAGTGCTACCAGGGAGACGGCTTTCTTT. Translated: CSATRETAFF.

The rearrangement links TRBV4-2 to TRBJ2-5; D possibly corresponds to TRBD1 (5 bases). Germline V gene sequence: CDR1 LGHNA, CDR2 YNFKEQ. Trimming left V 1 base short and J 5 bases short, with 14 bases between. This CDR3 has 15 amino acids. CDR3 sequence: CASSQVDDSVETQYF. The CDR3 DNA reads TGTGCCAGCAGCCAAGTTGACGACAGTGTCGAGACCCAGTACTTC.

This clonotype was seen many times. The genes are TRBV20-1 and TRBJ2-5; TRBD1 matches at 10 bases. V was pared by 5 bases and J by 5 bases, with 8 bases of the junction left unmatched. Looked up from germline, CDR1 is DFQATT and CDR2 is SNEGSKA (reference sequence). CDR3 size: 14 residues. CDR3 sequence reads: CSAGPLDRGETQYF. DNA for the CDR3: TGCAGTGCTGGACCCTTGGACAGGGGGGAGACCCAGTACTTC.

In this sample, this clonotype turned up many times. J is TRBJ2-7 and V is TRBV7-2; D gene ambiguous. The CDR3 extends over 15 amino acids. Between the trimmed V and J ends, which lost 3 bases and 3 bases, there was a span of 15 bases. Germline V gives CDR1 SGHTA, CDR2 FQGNSA. CDR3 sequence (DNA): TGTGCCAGCAGCTTGGGCTTTATATCAAGCTACGAGCAGTACTTC. This sequence encodes CASSLGFISSYEQYF. The entire variable domain, with the rest obtained from reference TRBV7-2 and TRBJ2-7, is as follows: GAGVSQSPSNKVTEKGKDVELRCDPISGHTALYWYRQSLGQGLEFLIYFQGNSAPDKSGLPSDRFSAERTGGSVSTLTIQRTQQEDSAVYLCASSLGFISSYEQYFGPGTRLTVT.

The gene calls are TRBV18 and TRBJ2-3, with TRBD2 identical over 13 bases. Germline assignment: CDR1 KGHSH and CDR2 LQKENI. The CDR3 has 15 amino acids. V lost 6 bases and J lost 5; bases outside the gene matches: 5. CDR3 DNA sequence: TGTGCCAGCTCGCCGGGACTAGCGGGACAAGATACGCAGTATTTT. Amino acid sequence: CASSPGLAGQDTQYF.

This clonotype was seen many times. This rearrangement joins TRBV20-1 to TRBJ2-2; 8 bases are a match to TRBD2. The CDR3 covers 14 residues. The V and J ends lost 2 bases and 5 bases, in that order; junction bases with no gene match: 4. Germline lookup yields CDR1 DFQATT and CDR2 SNEGSKA (reference sequence). The CDR3 loop is CSARKGGRTGELFF. The CDR3 bases are TGCAGTGCTAGAAAAGGCGGGAGGACCGGGGAGCTGTTTTTT.